The 25 T cell receptor beta chains given below trace back to one sample, sequenced in a study of blood T cells in healthy people across ages. Combining a sample-barcoded 5' primer with a J-beta primer mix, a second PCR ran for about 7 to 11 cycles. Via MiXCR, TCRdb re-called the 5' RACE reads, giving one row per CDR3 protein. The data hold 250,000 to 300,000 distinct CDR3 sequences, with 27% observed a single time. The sequenced sample consisted of blood. The receptors derive from a woman aged 65 to 85 in good health.

This clonotype has just a few counts. This chain uses TRBV18 with TRBJ1-5; 8 bases line up with TRBD1. CDR1 is KGHSH, CDR2 LQKENI, per germline. The CDR3 runs 18 residues. V lost 2 bases, J lost 6 bases, and 15 bases stayed unmatched. CDR3 protein: CASSPDYGQGEFRQPQHF. Here the CDR3 DNA reads TGTGCCAGCTCACCAGATTACGGACAGGGAGAATTCCGTCAGCCCCAGCATTTT.

This clonotype was detected a few times. CDR3 residues: CASSFRATEAFF. The CDR3 nucleotides are TGTGCCAGCTCATTCAGGGCCACTGAAGCTTTCTTT. The chain couples TRBV18 to TRBJ1-1; possible D gene TRBD1, 5 bases. The CDR3 has 12 amino acids. Germline lookup yields CDR1 KGHSH and CDR2 LQKENI. V shed 5 bases and J shed 4 bases, with 8 bases lying between them.

The table lists this clonotype with a few counts. The chain has TRBV4-2 and TRBJ1-4; tentatively, D is TRBD1 (6 bases). From germline, CDR1 is LGHNA and CDR2 YNFKEQ. V lost 2 bases to trimming and J lost 4 bases, with 14 bases between them. The CDR3 covers 16 residues. This CDR3 is CASSQTYRQVNEKLFF. For the CDR3, the DNA is TGTGCCAGCAGCCAAACCTACAGACAGGTTAATGAAAAACTGTTTTTT.

This clonotype turned up a few times. The chain couples TRBV7-2 to TRBJ2-5, with D perhaps matching TRBD1 (5 bases). Germline CDR1 reads SGHTA; CDR2 reads FQGNSA. The CDR3 covers 14 residues. V was cut by 6 bases and J by 5 bases, with 16 bases left in between. This chain's CDR3 is CASSPDRARETQYF. The CDR3 coding sequence is TGTGCCAGCAGTCCCGACAGAGCGAGGGAGACCCAGTACTTC.

The chain couples TRBV18 to TRBJ2-5; tentatively, D is TRBD2 (5 bases). The CDR3 contains 13 residues. The ends were cut back, 6 bases at V and 4 bases at J, with 12 bases in the middle. Germline loops: CDR1 KGHSH, CDR2 LQKENI. This chain's CDR3 is CASSPTSPETQYF. The CDR3 DNA reads TGTGCCAGCTCGCCCACTAGTCCAGAGACCCAGTACTTC.

This rearrangement joins TRBV29-1 to TRBJ2-1, with 10 nucleotides matching TRBD2. Germline V CDR1 and CDR2: SQVTM, ANQGSEA. V lost 5 bases, J lost 9 bases, and 4 bases stayed unmatched. The CDR3 contains 12 residues. Here the CDR3 reads CSVQREGREQFF. As DNA, the CDR3 is TGCAGCGTTCAGCGGGAGGGCCGTGAGCAGTTCTTC.

As for this clonotype: A read error is likely, as this CDR3 ends without the conserved phenylalanine or tryptophan. This chain uses TRBV18 with TRBJ2-7; 7 bases are a match to TRBD2. The germline CDR1 and CDR2 sequences are KGHSH and LQKENI. V gave up 0 bases and J gave up 4 bases; unmatched junction bases: 9. The CDR3 is 16 residues long. The CDR3 DNA follows: TGTGCCAGCTCACCACCGGGTGGAGCGGGATTATACGAGCAGTACTCC. This encodes CASSPPGGAGLYEQYS.

The J gene is TRBJ2-1, the V gene TRBV20-1; D call uncertain. Per germline, CDR1 DFQATT and CDR2 SNEGSKA (reference sequence). V was trimmed by 1 base and J by 4 bases, leaving 11 bases between them. The CDR3 loop spans 14 amino acids. The CDR3 loop reads CSARVPVLYNEQFF. The CDR3 DNA reads as TGCAGTGCTAGAGTACCGGTACTTTACAATGAGCAGTTCTTC.

V gene TRBV5-5 combines with J gene TRBJ2-1; D is unresolved. V was cut by 4 bases and J by 4 bases, with 15 bases left in between. The CDR3 has 15 residues. CDR1 and CDR2 from the germline V gene are SGHKS and YYEKEE (reference sequence). The CDR3 DNA reads TGTGCCAGCAGCCAAACAGTGGGTGGTTACAATGAGCAGTTCTTC. Translated: CASSQTVGGYNEQFF.

V and J are TRBV29-1 and TRBJ2-6; 9 bases line up with TRBD1. The germline CDR1 and CDR2 sequences are SQVTM and ANQGSEA. This CDR3 has 17 amino acids. Losses at the gene ends were 7 bases for V and 0 bases for J; bases not matched to a gene: 10. The CDR3, as DNA: TGCAGCGGATTCACCGGGACAGGGATCTCTGGGGCCAACGTCCTGACTTTC. This translates into CSGFTGTGISGANVLTF.

The chain combines TRBV9 with TRBJ1-1; D call uncertain. V was shortened by 0 bases and J by 1 base, with 10 bases between the two germline ends. There are 15 residues in the CDR3. In germline, CDR1 is SGDLS, CDR2 YYNGEE. This chain's CDR3 is CASSVGSQSNTEAFF. The CDR3 DNA is TGTGCCAGCAGCGTAGGTTCACAGTCGAACACTGAAGCTTTCTTT.

This clonotype was counted only a few times. The genes are TRBV6-2 or TRBV6-3 and TRBJ2-2; TRBD1 might be the D (6 bases). Germline V lookup: CDR1 MNHEY, CDR2 SVGEGT. Trimming shortened V by 7 bases and J by 1 base, and 13 bases separated the two germline ends. This CDR3 is 15 amino acids long. CDR3 in DNA: TGTGCCAGCACCGGGACACGACAGAACACCGGGGAGCTGTTTTTT. It is translated as CASTGTRQNTGELFF.

This chain connects TRBV2 to TRBJ1-2; 11 bases agree with TRBD1. The germline V gene encodes CDR1 SNHLY and CDR2 FYNNEI. V lost 5 bases, J lost 2 bases, and 1 base stayed unmatched. The length of the CDR3 is 14 residues. CDR3 sequence: CASSRTGGNYGYTF. CDR3 in DNA: TGTGCCAGCAGTCGGACAGGGGGCAACTATGGCTACACCTTC.

The chain is built from TRBV20-1 and TRBJ1-1, with TRBD1 matching 7 bases. Germline V gene data show CDR1 as DFQATT and CDR2 as SNEGSKA (reference sequence). V trimming: 6 bases; J trimming: 4 bases; junction bases outside the gene matches: 8. The CDR3 consists of 13 residues. The CDR3 reads CSAPQGEGTEAFF. In DNA, the CDR3 is TGCAGTGCGCCTCAGGGGGAGGGCACTGAAGCTTTCTTT.

The V gene is TRBV20-1, the J gene TRBJ1-2; no clear D gene. The germline V gene encodes CDR1 DFQATT and CDR2 SNEGSKA (reference sequence). V lost 3 bases, J lost 5 bases, and 25 bases lay in between. This CDR3 has 17 residues. The CDR3 DNA follows: TGCAGTGCTAGCGGGGAGATGGACGGACCATCAGGATATGGCTACACCTTC. It is translated as CSASGEMDGPSGYGYTF.

This clonotype has just a few counts. The gene calls are TRBV20-1 and TRBJ2-7; D is uncertain. V was cut by 5 bases and J by 3 bases, with 8 bases left in between. CDR3 size: 11 residues. Germline lookup yields CDR1 DFQATT and CDR2 SNEGSKA (reference sequence). This CDR3 is CSADLSYEQYF. The CDR3 nucleotides are TGCAGTGCTGACCTGAGCTACGAGCAGTACTTC.

The chain combines TRBV28 with TRBJ2-5, with D possibly TRBD2 on 5 matching bases. Near its end, the DNA agrees better with TRBJ2-7, so the J call may be wrong. In germline, CDR1 is MDHEN, CDR2 SYDVKM. The CDR3 sequence is 14 residues long. CDR3 bases: TGTGCCAGCAGTTTCTCCGGGGTTCCCTACGAGCAGTACTTC. Its protein product is CASSFSGVPYEQYF.

The chain carries TRBV5-6 and TRBJ2-7, with D uncertain. The CDR3 is made up of 11 amino acids. V lost 6 bases and J 3 bases, leaving 7 bases between the germline ends. Germline V CDR1 and CDR2: SGHDT, YYEEEE. CDR3 residues: CASTLGYEQYF. CDR3 DNA: TGTGCCAGCACCCTGGGCTACGAGCAGTACTTC.

The CDR3 nucleotides are TGCAGTGCTCCAGCTCGAGAGGGAGTAACAGATACGCAGTATTTT. Encoded protein: CSAPAREGVTDTQYF. The chain couples TRBV20-1 to TRBJ2-3; tentative D call: TRBD2 (5 bases). V lost 5 bases to trimming and J lost 3 bases, with 18 bases between them. CDR1 DFQATT and CDR2 SNEGSKA come from the germline V gene (reference sequence). The CDR3 spans 15 residues.

Ten or more counts support this clonotype. The gene calls are TRBV2 and TRBJ1-3, with no clear D. V lost 4 bases, J lost 0 bases, and 7 bases lay in between. This CDR3 is built from 14 residues. Germline CDR1 reads SNHLY; CDR2 reads FYNNEI. CDR3 sequence reads: CASSGLSSGNTIYF. As DNA, the CDR3 is TGTGCCAGCAGTGGTCTTAGCTCTGGAAACACCATATATTTT.

The chain links TRBV19 to TRBJ2-5; perhaps D is TRBD1 or TRBD2 (5 bases each). CDR3 length: 16 residues. The germline CDR1 and CDR2 sequences are LNHDA and SQIVND (reference sequence). The V end lost 5 bases, the J end lost 3 bases, and 19 bases lay between the germline ends. This CDR3 reads CASSPTTAAVKETQYF. CDR3 coding DNA: TGTGCCAGTAGTCCAACGACAGCGGCGGTAAAAGAGACCCAGTACTTC.

The chain uses TRBV7-3 and TRBJ1-1; D might be TRBD1 (6 bases). Trimming took off 4 bases at V and 0 bases at J, with 9 bases between the two ends. Per germline, CDR1 SGHTA and CDR2 FQGTGA. This CDR3 spans 14 amino acids. DNA of the CDR3: TGTGCCAGCAGCTCGGACAGCGTGAACACTGAAGCTTTCTTT. This sequence encodes CASSSDSVNTEAFF.

This clonotype was detected only a few times. The chain combines TRBV20-1 with TRBJ2-5; D might be TRBD1 (6 bases). Germline CDR1 DFQATT, CDR2 SNEGSKA (reference sequence). This CDR3 contains 15 residues. V was shortened by 4 bases and J by 3 bases, with 18 bases between the two germline ends. In DNA form, the CDR3 reads TGCAGTGCTACCCGGGCTGGGGGCCGGGAAGAGACCCAGTACTTC. As protein: CSATRAGGREETQYF.

This sequence joins TRBV6-5 and TRBJ2-7; no firm D call. Germline V gene data show CDR1 as MNHEY and CDR2 as SVGAGI. V lost 6 bases to trimming and J lost 3 bases, with 9 bases between them. The CDR3 contains 12 residues. This chain's CDR3 is CASRTDFYEQYF. The DNA for the CDR3 is TGTGCCAGCAGGACCGACTTCTACGAGCAGTACTTC.

This clonotype has a count of ten or more. V usage is TRBV20-1 and J usage is TRBJ1-5; D not resolved. The CDR3 extends over 19 amino acids. V lost 6 bases, J lost 0 bases, and 27 bases lay in between. Germline CDR1 and CDR2: DFQATT and SNEGSKA (reference sequence). CDR3 DNA sequence: TGCAGTGCAAGTAGGCTCTTGAGGTCCGCTTCATTTAGCAATCAGCCCCAGCATTTT. Protein sequence: CSASRLLRSASFSNQPQHF.